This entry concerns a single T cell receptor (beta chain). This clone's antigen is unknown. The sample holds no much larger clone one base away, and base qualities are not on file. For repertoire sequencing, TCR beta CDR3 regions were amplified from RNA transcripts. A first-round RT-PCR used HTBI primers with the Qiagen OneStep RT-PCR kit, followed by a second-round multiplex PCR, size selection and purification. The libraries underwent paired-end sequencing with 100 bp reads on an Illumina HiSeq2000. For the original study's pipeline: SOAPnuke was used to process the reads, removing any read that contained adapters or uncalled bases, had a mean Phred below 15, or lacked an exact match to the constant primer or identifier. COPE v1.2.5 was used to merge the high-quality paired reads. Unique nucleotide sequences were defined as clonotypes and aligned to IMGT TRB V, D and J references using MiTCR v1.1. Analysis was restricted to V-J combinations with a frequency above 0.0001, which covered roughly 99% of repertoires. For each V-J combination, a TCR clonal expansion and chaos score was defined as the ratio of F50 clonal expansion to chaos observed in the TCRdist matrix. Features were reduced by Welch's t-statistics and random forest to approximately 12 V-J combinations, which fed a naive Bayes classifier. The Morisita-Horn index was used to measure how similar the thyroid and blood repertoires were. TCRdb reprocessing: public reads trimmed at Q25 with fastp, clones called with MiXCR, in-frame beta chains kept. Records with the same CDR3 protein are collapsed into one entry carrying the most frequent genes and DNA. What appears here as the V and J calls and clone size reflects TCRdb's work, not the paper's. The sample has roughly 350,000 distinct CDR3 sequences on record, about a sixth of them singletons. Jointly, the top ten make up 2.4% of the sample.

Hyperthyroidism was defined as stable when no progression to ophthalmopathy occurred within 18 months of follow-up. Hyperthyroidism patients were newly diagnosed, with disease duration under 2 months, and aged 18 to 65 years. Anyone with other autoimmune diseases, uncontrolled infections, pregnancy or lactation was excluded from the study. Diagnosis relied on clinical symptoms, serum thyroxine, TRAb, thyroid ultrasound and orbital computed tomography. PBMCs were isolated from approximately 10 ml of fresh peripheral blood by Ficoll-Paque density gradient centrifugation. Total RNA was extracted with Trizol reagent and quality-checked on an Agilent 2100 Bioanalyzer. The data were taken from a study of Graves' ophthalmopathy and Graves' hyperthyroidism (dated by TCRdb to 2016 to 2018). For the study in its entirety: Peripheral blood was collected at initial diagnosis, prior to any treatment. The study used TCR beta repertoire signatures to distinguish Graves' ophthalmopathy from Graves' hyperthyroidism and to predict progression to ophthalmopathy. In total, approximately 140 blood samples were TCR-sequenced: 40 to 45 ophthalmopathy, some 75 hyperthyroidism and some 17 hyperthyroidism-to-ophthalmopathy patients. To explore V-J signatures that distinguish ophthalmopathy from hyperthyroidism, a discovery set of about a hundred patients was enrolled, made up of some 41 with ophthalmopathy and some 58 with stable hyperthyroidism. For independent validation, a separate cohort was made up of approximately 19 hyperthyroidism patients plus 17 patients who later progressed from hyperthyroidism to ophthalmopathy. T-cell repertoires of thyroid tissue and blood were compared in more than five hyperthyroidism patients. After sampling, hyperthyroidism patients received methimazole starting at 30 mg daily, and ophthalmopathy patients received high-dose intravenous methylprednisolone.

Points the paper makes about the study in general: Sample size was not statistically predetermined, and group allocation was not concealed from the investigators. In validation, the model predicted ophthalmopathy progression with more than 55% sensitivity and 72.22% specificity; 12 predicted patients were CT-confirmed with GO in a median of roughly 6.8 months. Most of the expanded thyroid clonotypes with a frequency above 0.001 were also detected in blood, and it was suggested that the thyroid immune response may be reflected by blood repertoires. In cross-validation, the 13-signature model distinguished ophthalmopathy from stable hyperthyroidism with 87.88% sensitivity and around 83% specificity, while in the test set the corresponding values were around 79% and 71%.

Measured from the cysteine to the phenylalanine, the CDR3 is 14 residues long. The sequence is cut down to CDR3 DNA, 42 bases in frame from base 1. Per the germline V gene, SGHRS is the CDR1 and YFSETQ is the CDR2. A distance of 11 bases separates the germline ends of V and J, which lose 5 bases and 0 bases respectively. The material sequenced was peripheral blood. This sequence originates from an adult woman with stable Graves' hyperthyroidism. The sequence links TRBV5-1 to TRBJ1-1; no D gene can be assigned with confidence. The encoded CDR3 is CASRRDLMNTEAFF. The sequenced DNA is TGCGCCAGCAGGAGGGATTTGATGAACACTGAAGCTTTCTTT.